This is a list of T cell receptor beta chains from one sample in a study of blood T cell repertoires in COVID-19. TCRdb's table, derived via immunoSEQ multiplex PCR, lists solely in-frame clones and lacks some. The table has about 84,000 clones, 60% to 85% seen once. The sequencing sample was made of peripheral blood. These receptors were obtained from a man aged 65 to 79 with acute or convalescent COVID-19. Both conserved end residues are trimmed from each CDR3. A D gene is named only where the DNA matches it firmly.

TRBV12-5	NA	TRBJ2-3	ASGLGEAGLSDTQY
TRBV5-1	TRBD1	TRBJ1-1	ASSQSPGQGVSNTEAF
TRBV7-2	NA	TRBJ1-2	ASSLAITALRGYGYT
TRBV5-5	TRBD2	TRBJ2-7	ASSPSWTSGAFGEQY
TRBV15	NA	TRBJ1-5	ATSRDLGGFGNQPQH
TRBV6-1	NA	TRBJ1-2	ASSEIGITSPYGYT
TRBV10-3	NA	TRBJ1-2	AINRENYGYT
TRBV27	NA	TRBJ1-2	ASSFTESGYGYT
TRBV29-1	NA	TRBJ2-5	SVELLAGERETQY
TRBV19	NA	TRBJ2-2	ASSIVNGELF
TRBV5-1	TRBD2	TRBJ2-7	ASSRTSGRASAGEQY
TRBV5-1	TRBD1	TRBJ1-1	ASSLNPGQEEAF
TRBV6-5	NA	TRBJ1-6	ASSYENYSPLH
TRBV30	NA	TRBJ1-2	ASPGDGGGYGYT
TRBV7-8	NA	TRBJ1-1	ASSLKKGGSLNTEAF
TRBV28	TRBD1	TRBJ1-2	ASSFGTGERYGYT
TRBV29-1	NA	TRBJ1-1	STSVDDRGQSGNLNTEAF
TRBV27	NA	TRBJ1-5	ASSFKGESNQPQH
TRBV28	TRBD2	TRBJ2-3	ASFLAGDADTQY
TRBV27	TRBD1	TRBJ1-4	ASSTGGREKLF
TRBV27	TRBD2	TRBJ2-1	ASTGPLAGRVDEQF
TRBV5-1	NA	TRBJ1-6	ASSDQGYSPLH